This record covers a single T cell receptor beta chain. The CDR3 spans 16 residues. Trimming removed 8 bases at V and 4 bases at J, with 23 bases between. Germline V lookup: CDR1 MDHEN, CDR2 SYDVKM. The sample belongs to a study of blood T cell repertoires in COVID-19. The table came from immunoSEQ multiplex PCR; TCRdb's copy has only in-frame clones and leaves some out. This table holds tens of thousands of clones, roughly 85% found once. Input material: peripheral blood. The receptor's source is a human donor with acute or convalescent COVID-19. The donor label of this sample is uncertain. The chain couples TRBV28 to TRBJ1-2; a weak D match, TRBD1 (5 bases). In nucleotides, the CDR3 is TGTGCCAGCTCCGTCCCAAGATACAGGAGCCCCTATGGCTACACCTTC. This encodes CASSVPRYRSPYGYTF.